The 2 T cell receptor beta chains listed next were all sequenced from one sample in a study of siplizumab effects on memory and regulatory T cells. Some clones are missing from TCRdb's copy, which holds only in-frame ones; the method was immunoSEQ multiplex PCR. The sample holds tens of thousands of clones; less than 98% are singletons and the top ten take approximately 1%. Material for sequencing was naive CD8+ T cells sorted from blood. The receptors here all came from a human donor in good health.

The CDR3 reads CASSISGGLAKNIQYF. Here the CDR3 DNA reads TGTGCCAGTAGTATTAGCGGGGGGCTAGCCAAAAACATTCAGTACTTC. This rearrangement joins TRBV19 to TRBJ2-4, with 10 bases that match TRBD2. The CDR3 consists of 16 residues. The ends lost 3 bases at V and 0 bases at J; junction bases unmatched: 2. Looked up from germline, CDR1 is LNHDA and CDR2 is SQIVND (reference sequence).

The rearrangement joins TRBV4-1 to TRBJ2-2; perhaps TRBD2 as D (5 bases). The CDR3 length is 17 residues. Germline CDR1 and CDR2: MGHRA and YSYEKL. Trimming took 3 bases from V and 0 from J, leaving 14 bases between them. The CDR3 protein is CASSQIGGLSNTGELFF. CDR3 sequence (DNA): TGCGCCAGCAGCCAGATCGGAGGACTCTCGAACACCGGGGAGCTGTTTTTT.